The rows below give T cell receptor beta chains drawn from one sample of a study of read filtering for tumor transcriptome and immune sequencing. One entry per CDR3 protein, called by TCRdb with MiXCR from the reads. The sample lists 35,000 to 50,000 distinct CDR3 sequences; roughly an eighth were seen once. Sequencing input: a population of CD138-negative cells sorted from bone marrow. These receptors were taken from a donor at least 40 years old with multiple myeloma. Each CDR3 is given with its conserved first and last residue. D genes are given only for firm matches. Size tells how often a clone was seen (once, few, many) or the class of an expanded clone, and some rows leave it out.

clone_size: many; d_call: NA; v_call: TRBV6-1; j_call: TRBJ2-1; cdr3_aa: CASSEEGWSIIGDEQFF; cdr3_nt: TGTGCCAGCAGTGAGGAGGGATGGAGCATAATAGGGGATGAGCAGTTCTTC
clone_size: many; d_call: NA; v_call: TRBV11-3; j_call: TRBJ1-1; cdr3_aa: CASSLGGGLEAFF; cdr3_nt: TGTGCCAGCAGCTTAGGGGGGGGACTTGAAGCTTTCTTT
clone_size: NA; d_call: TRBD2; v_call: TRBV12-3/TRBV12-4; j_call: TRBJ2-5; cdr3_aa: CASSRTSGGARETQYF; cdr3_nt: TGTGCCAGCAGCCGGACTAGCGGGGGGGCCCGAGAGACCCAGTACTTC
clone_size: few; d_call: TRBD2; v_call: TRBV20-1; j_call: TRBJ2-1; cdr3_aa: CSATSGRARYNEQFF; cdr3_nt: TGCAGTGCAACTAGCGGGAGGGCCCGGTACAATGAGCAGTTCTTC
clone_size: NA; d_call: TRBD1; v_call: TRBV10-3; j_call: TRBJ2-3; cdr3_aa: CAIGSDRSSTDTQYF; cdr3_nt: TGTGCCATCGGGTCGGACAGGTCGAGCACAGATACGCAGTATTTT
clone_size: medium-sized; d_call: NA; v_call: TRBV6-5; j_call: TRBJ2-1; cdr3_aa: CASSSQGGHNEQFF; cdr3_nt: TGTGCCAGCAGTTCCCAAGGGGGTCACAATGAGCAGTTCTTC
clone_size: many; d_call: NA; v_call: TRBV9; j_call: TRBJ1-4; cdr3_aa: CASSVVTGTNEKLFF; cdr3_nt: TGTGCCAGCAGCGTAGTAACAGGGACTAATGAAAAACTGTTTTTT
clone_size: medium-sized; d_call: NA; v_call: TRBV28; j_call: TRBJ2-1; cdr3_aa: CASSSLLGDNEQFF; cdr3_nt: TGTGCCAGCAGTTCGCTCCTGGGGGACAATGAGCAGTTCTTC
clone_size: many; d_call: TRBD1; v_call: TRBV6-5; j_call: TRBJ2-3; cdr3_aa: CASGTGNIRLTDTQYF; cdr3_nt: TGTGCCAGCGGGACAGGGAATATTAGATTAACAGATACGCAGTATTTT
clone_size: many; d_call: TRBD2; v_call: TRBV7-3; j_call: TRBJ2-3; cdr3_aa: CASSLTPQTSGSTDTQYF; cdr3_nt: TGTGCCAGCAGCTTAACGCCACAGACTAGCGGGAGCACAGATACGCAGTATTTT
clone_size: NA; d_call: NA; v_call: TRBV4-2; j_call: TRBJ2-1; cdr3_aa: CASSPGSYNEQFF; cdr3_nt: TGTGCCAGCAGCCCGGGCTCCTACAATGAGCAGTTCTTC
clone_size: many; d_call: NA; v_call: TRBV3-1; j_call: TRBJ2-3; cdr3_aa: CASSQDTGARGTQYF; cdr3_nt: TGTGCCAGCAGCCAAGATACGGGGGCAAGGGGGACGCAGTATTTT
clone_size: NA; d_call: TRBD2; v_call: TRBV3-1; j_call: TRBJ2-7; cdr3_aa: CASSQAATSSYEQYF; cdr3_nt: TGTGCCAGCAGCCAAGCAGCGACTAGCAGTTACGAGCAGTACTTC
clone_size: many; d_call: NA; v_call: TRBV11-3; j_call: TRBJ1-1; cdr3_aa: CASTQAGADTEAFF; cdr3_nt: TGTGCCAGCACCCAGGCTGGGGCGGACACTGAAGCTTTCTTT
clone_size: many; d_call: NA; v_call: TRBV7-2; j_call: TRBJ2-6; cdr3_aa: CASSLDHRRANVLTF; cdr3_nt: TGTGCCAGCAGCTTAGACCACCGCAGGGCCAACGTCCTGACTTTC
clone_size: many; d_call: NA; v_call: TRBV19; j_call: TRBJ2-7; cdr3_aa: CASSLNGQNYEQYF; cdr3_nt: TGTGCCAGTAGCTTAAACGGGCAGAACTACGAGCAGTACTTC
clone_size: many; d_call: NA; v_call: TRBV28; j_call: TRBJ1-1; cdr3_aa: CASIPDSNTEAFF; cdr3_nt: TGTGCCAGCATACCGGACAGCAACACTGAAGCTTTCTTT
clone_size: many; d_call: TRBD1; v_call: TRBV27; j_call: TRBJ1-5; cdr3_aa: CASSSARTGGNQPQHF; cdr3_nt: TGTGCCAGCAGTTCCGCAAGGACAGGAGGCAATCAGCCCCAGCATTTT
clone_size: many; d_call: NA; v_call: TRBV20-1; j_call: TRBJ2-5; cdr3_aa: CSATARGETQYF; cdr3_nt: TGCAGTGCCACCGCCCGGGGAGAGACCCAGTACTTC
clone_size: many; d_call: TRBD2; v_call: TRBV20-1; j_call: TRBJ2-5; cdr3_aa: CSAAAWLAGRGKTQYF; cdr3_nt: TGCAGTGCTGCGGCCTGGCTAGCGGGGAGAGGGAAGACCCAGTACTTC
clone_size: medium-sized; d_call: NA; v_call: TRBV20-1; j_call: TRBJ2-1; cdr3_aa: CSAQRDNYNEQFF; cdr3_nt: TGCAGCGCTCAGCGGGACAACTACAATGAGCAGTTCTTC
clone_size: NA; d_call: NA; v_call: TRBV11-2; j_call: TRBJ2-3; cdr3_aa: CASSLAENQPQYF; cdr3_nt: TGCGCCAGCAGCTTAGCCGAGAATCAGCCCCAGTATTTT
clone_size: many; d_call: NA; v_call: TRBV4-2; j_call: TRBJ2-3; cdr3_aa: CASSPTASSTDTQYF; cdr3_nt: TGTGCCAGCAGCCCGACGGCCTCTAGCACAGATACGCAGTATTTT
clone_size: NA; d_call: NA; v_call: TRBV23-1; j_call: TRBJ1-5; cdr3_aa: CASSRVPGPINQPQHF; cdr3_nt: TGCGCCAGCAGTCGGGTACCCGGACCAATCAATCAGCCCCAGCATTTT
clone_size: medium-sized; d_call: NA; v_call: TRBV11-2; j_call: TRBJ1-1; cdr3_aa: CASSWGGGTEAFF; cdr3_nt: TGTGCCAGCAGCTGGGGCGGAGGGACTGAAGCTTTCTTT
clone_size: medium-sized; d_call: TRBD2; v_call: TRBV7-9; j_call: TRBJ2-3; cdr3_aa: CASSLLASGGNSTDTQYF; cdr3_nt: TGTGCCAGCAGCTTGTTGGCTAGCGGGGGTAACTCCACAGATACGCAGTATTTT
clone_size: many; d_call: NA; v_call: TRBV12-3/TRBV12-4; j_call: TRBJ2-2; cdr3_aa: CASSAGTTGELFF; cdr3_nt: TGTGCCAGCAGTGCGGGAACCACCGGGGAGCTGTTTTTT
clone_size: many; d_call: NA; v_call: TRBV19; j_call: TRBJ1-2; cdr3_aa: CASSIQGGGYTF; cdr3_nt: TGTGCCAGTAGTATACAGGGAGGCGGCTACACCTTC
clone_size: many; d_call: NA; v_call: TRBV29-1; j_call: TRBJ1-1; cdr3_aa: CSVSRGGNTEAFF; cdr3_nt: TGCAGCGTCTCCCGGGGGGGGAACACTGAAGCTTTCTTT
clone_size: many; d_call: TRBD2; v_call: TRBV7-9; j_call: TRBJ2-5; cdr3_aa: CASSSLTSMETQYF; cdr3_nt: TGTGCCAGCAGCTCTTTGACTAGCATGGAGACCCAGTACTTC
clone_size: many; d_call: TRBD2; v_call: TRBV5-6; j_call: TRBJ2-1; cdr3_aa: CASSYLASGRAEGFF; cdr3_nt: TGTGCCAGCAGCTACCTGGCTAGCGGGAGGGCCGAGGGGTTCTTC
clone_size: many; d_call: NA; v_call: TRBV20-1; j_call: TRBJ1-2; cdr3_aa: CSAMALGGLDYGYTF; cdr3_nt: TGCAGTGCTATGGCCCTAGGGGGATTAGACTATGGCTACACCTTC